A selection of T cell receptor beta chains follows, all from one sample in a study of blood T cell repertoires in COVID-19. Sequencing used immunoSEQ multiplex PCR; TCRdb keeps in-frame clones, though not all of them. Here the sample spans fewer than 200,000 clones, 65% to 85% being singletons. Sample: peripheral blood. The receptors come from a man between 70 and 80 years old with active or convalescent COVID-19. CDR3s include the opening cysteine and the closing phenylalanine or tryptophan. The order of the fields is V gene, D gene, clone size, J gene, CDR3 DNA, CDR3 protein. A D gene is named only where the DNA matches it firmly. Clone sizes are given selectively: once, few, many, or a class where the clone is expanded.

>TRBV6-2/TRBV6-3|.|.|TRBJ2-1
TGTGCCAGCAGTTTGGCGGGTGCCTACAATGAGCAGTTCTTC
CASSLAGAYNEQFF
>TRBV3-1/TRBV3-2|.|.|TRBJ1-4
TGTGCCAGCACCCGGGGGGGGGTGGCTAATGAAAAACTGTTTTTT
CASTRGGVANEKLFF
>TRBV9|TRBD1|.|TRBJ1-2
TGTGCCAGCAGCGTGTGGACAGGGGAGAGGGGTGGCTACACCTTC
CASSVWTGERGGYTF
>TRBV6-6|TRBD1|.|TRBJ2-7
TGTGCCAGCAGTACATCCGGGACAGGGGCCCGCGAGCAGTACTTC
CASSTSGTGAREQYF
>TRBV27|.|.|TRBJ1-4
TGTGCCAGCAGTCCGAGGACAGTATCTAATGAAAAACTGTTTTTT
CASSPRTVSNEKLFF
>TRBV5-1|TRBD1|.|TRBJ2-7
TGCGCCAGCAGCTTCACGGGGGACAGGCTCTACGAGCAGTACTTC
CASSFTGDRLYEQYF
>TRBV5-1|.|.|TRBJ1-1
TGCGCCAGCACCTTAGGGGCAGGGCAGGTGATTGAAGCTTTCTTT
CASTLGAGQVIEAFF
>TRBV19|TRBD1|.|TRBJ2-7
TGTGCCAGTAGTCAGGGACAGGGCTCCTACGAGCAGTACTTC
CASSQGQGSYEQYF
>TRBV28|TRBD2|.|TRBJ2-7
TGTGCCAGCAGCTCCTTTGATCCGAGCGGGAGGGCCACCTACGAGCAGTACTTC
CASSSFDPSGRATYEQYF
>TRBV28|TRBD1|.|TRBJ1-5
TGTGCCAGCAGTTCGCCCGGGACAGGGTACCAGCCCCAGCATTTT
CASSSPGTGYQPQHF
>TRBV5-1|.|.|TRBJ1-3
TGCGCCAGCAGCTTGGGGGATGGGGCAATCTCTGGAAACACCATATATTTT
CASSLGDGAISGNTIYF
>TRBV28|TRBD2|.|TRBJ2-3
TGTGCCAGCAGTTTAGTGGGTGGCCTAGCGGGACCTTCCCTCACAGATACGCAGTATTTT
CASSLVGGLAGPSLTDTQYF
>TRBV28|.|.|TRBJ1-3
TGTGCCAGCGACACTCCGGGAAACACCATATATTTT
CASDTPGNTIYF
>TRBV30|.|few|TRBJ1-2
TGTGCCTGGAGTGTACACGTAGGACACCTCTATGGCTACACCTTC
CAWSVHVGHLYGYTF
>TRBV3-1/TRBV3-2|.|.|TRBJ1-6
TGTGCCAGCAGCCAAGATCGGGGGGGCAATTCACCCCTCCACTTT
CASSQDRGGNSPLHF
>TRBV11-2|.|.|TRBJ1-1
TGTGCCAGCAGAGGGGACATTGGGGGCAGAATGAACACTGAAGCTTTCTTT
CASRGDIGGRMNTEAFF
>TRBV2|.|.|TRBJ1-1
TGTGCCAGCCTACGGGGGGGCCTGAACACTGAAGCTTTCTTT
CASLRGGLNTEAFF
>TRBV4-1|.|many|TRBJ1-6
TGCGCCAGCAGCAGCCCCATTCCGGATTCACCCCTCCACTTT
CASSSPIPDSPLHF
>TRBV4-3|TRBD1|.|TRBJ1-6
TGCGCCAGCAGCCAAGACCTGAGCTCAGGGGGAGGCTCCTATAATTCACCCCTCCACTTT
CASSQDLSSGGGSYNSPLHF
>TRBV9|TRBD2|.|TRBJ2-1
TGTGCCAGCAGCCCCAAACTAGCGGCCTACAATGAGCAGTTCTTC
CASSPKLAAYNEQFF
>TRBV15|.|once|TRBJ1-6
TGTGCCACCAGCTCGACGGGGTACGCCCTCCACTTT
CATSSTGYALHF
>TRBV29-1|.|once|TRBJ1-2
TGCAGCGTTGCGGAGGCGGACTATGGCTACACCTTC
CSVAEADYGYTF
>TRBV6-2/TRBV6-3|.|.|TRBJ1-5
TGTGCCAGCAGTTTCGGGAATCAGCCCCAGCATTTT
CASSFGNQPQHF
>TRBV5-5|.|.|TRBJ2-7
TGTGCCAGCACCGTGCGAGAGGCGTCCTACGAGCAGTACTTC
CASTVREASYEQYF
>TRBV28|TRBD2|.|TRBJ2-1
TGTGCCAGCAGTCTATTGACTAGCGGGGACTACAATGAGCAGTTCTTC
CASSLLTSGDYNEQFF
>TRBV6-5|.|once|TRBJ2-1
TGTGCCAGCAGTAGCACAATCTCCCCGGGCAATGAGCAGTTCTTC
CASSSTISPGNEQFF
>TRBV24-1|.|.|TRBJ2-3
TGTGCCACCAGTGATTTTCATGGGGGCCAAGACACAGATACGCAGTATTTT
CATSDFHGGQDTDTQYF
>TRBV18|.|few|TRBJ2-2
TGTGCCAGCTCACCAACGGGCGGGGAGCTGTTTTTT
CASSPTGGELFF
>TRBV5-1|.|.|TRBJ2-2
TGCGCCAGCACCTTAAGTCCCCGCGGGGTCGGGGAGCTGTTTTTT
CASTLSPRGVGELFF
>TRBV2|.|medium-sized|TRBJ1-1
TGTGCCAGCAGTGGGGCCCGGACTCAGAACACTGAAGCTTTCTTT
CASSGARTQNTEAFF
>TRBV24-1|.|.|TRBJ2-7
TGTGCCACCAGTGATCCGTCAGTCAACACCTACGAGCAGTACTTC
CATSDPSVNTYEQYF
>TRBV6-5|.|few|TRBJ2-1
TGTGCCAGCAGTTACCAGGCGTCCGTCCTCAATGAGCAGTTCTTC
CASSYQASVLNEQFF
>TRBV4-3|.|.|TRBJ2-3
TGCGCCAGCAGCGAACAGGGGGGGGCTGCGCAGTATTTT
CASSEQGGAAQYF
>TRBV20-1|.|.|TRBJ2-2
TGCAGTGCTGGTGGGGGCCCGAACACCGGGGAGCTGTTTTTT
CSAGGGPNTGELFF
>TRBV5-5|.|.|TRBJ1-6
TGTGCCAGCAGCTCCCCGGCGGGCTCCTATAATTCACCCCTCCACTTT
CASSSPAGSYNSPLHF
>TRBV5-1|.|once|TRBJ1-1
TGCGCCAGCAGCTTGGCCGTGGAGGTCCTGAACACTGAAGCTTTCTTT
CASSLAVEVLNTEAFF
>TRBV28|TRBD2|few|TRBJ2-2
TGTGCCAGCAGGGACGGACTAGGAGAGCTGTTTTTT
CASRDGLGELFF
>TRBV3-1/TRBV3-2|.|.|TRBJ1-1
TGTGCCAGCAGCCAGAGACAGGCCACCAACACTGAAGCTTTCTTT
CASSQRQATNTEAFF
>TRBV30|TRBD1|.|TRBJ1-1
TGTGCCTGGAGTGTAAGCCCGGCAGGGGGCACTGAAGCTTTCTTT
CAWSVSPAGGTEAFF
>TRBV28|.|.|TRBJ1-5
TGTGCCAGCAGTGCCAGTTTCCCGCTCGGGGGTCATCAGCCCCAGCATTTT
CASSASFPLGGHQPQHF
>TRBV5-1|.|.|TRBJ2-7
TGCGCCAGCAACAAACGCGACAGTACCTACGAGCAGTACTTC
CASNKRDSTYEQYF
>TRBV12-3/TRBV12-4|.|.|TRBJ1-5
TGTGCCAGCAGTCTCCGACTCAATCAGCCCCAGCATTTT
CASSLRLNQPQHF
>TRBV5-1|.|.|TRBJ2-2
TGCGCCAGCAGCTTGGGTGTCAGGGGAACCGGGGAGCTGTTTTTT
CASSLGVRGTGELFF
>TRBV6-2/TRBV6-3|.|few|TRBJ2-7
TGTGCCAGCAGTTCGCAGGGGAGCGACGAGCAGTACTTC
CASSSQGSDEQYF
>TRBV5-1|.|few|TRBJ1-1
TGCGCCAGCAGCTTTCAGGGTGACACTGAAGCTTTCTTT
CASSFQGDTEAFF
>TRBV24-1|TRBD1|.|TRBJ1-5
TGTGCCACCAGTGACGCCCGACAGGGGGCTTATCAGCCCCAGCATTTT
CATSDARQGAYQPQHF
>TRBV3-1/TRBV3-2|.|.|TRBJ1-5
TGTGCCAGCAGCCAAGAGGAGCAGGGTGATCAGCCCCAGCATTTT
CASSQEEQGDQPQHF
>TRBV5-1|.|.|TRBJ2-3
TGCGCCAGCAGCTTGGACGGCAGGGGTAGGGGCACAGATACGCAGTATTTT
CASSLDGRGRGTDTQYF
>TRBV6-4|TRBD2|.|TRBJ2-1
TGTGCCAGCAGTCGCTCCCTAGCGGGCCCCCGGGAGCAGTTCTTC
CASSRSLAGPREQFF
>TRBV7-9|.|.|TRBJ2-5
TGTGCCAGCAGCGGGGGCGGGTCGGGGAATCAAGAGACCCAGTACTTC
CASSGGGSGNQETQYF
>TRBV3-1/TRBV3-2|TRBD1|.|TRBJ1-1
TGTGCCAGCAGCCCCTGGGACAGATACACTGAAGCTTTCTTT
CASSPWDRYTEAFF
>TRBV9|TRBD1|.|TRBJ1-4
TGTGCCAGCAGCGCGGGACAGGGGCGGGTTGGGGAAAAACTGTTTTTT
CASSAGQGRVGEKLFF
>TRBV9|TRBD1|.|TRBJ1-2
TGTGCCAGCAGCGTCGACAGGGTGAACTATGGCTACACCTTC
CASSVDRVNYGYTF
>TRBV18|TRBD1|.|TRBJ2-1
TGTGCCAGCTCACCCTCTGCGGGACAGGGGGCCAATGAGCAGTTCTTC
CASSPSAGQGANEQFF
>TRBV28|.|.|TRBJ2-2
TGTGCCAGCAACAGGGGAGGCACCGGGGAGCTGTTTTTT
CASNRGGTGELFF
>TRBV19|TRBD1|.|TRBJ1-2
TGTGCCAGTAGCAGGACAGGGGGAAGTTATGGCTACACCTTC
CASSRTGGSYGYTF
>TRBV19|.|.|TRBJ2-1
TGTGCCAGTAGCTCTCAGGTTGATAATGAGCAGTTCTTC
CASSSQVDNEQFF